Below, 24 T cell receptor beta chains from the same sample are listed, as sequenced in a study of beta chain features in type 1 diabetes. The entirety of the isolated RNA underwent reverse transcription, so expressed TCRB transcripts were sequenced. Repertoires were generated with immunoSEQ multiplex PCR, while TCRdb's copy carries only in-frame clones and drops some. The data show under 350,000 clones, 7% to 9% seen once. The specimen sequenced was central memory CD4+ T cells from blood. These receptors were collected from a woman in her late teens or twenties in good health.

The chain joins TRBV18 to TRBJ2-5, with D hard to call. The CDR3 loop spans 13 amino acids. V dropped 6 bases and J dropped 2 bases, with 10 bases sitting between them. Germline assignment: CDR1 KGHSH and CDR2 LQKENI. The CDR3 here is CASSGSAQETQYF. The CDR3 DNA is TGTGCCAGCTCCGGGTCGGCACAAGAGACCCAGTACTTC.

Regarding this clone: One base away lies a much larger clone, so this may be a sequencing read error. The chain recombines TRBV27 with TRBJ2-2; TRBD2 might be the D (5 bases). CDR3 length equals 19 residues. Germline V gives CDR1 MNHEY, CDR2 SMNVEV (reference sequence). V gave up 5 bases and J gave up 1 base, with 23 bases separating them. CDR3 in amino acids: CASSPGNHLGAQNTGELFF. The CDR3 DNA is TGTGCCAGCAGTCCGGGAAACCATCTGGGCGCACAGAACACCGGGGAGCTGTTTTTT.

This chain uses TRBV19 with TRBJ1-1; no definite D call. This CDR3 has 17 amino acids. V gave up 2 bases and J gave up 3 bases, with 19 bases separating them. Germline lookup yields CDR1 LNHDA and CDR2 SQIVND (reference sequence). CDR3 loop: CASSILYPMRGHTEAFF. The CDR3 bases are TGTGCCAGTAGTATACTATACCCGATGAGAGGGCACACTGAAGCTTTCTTT.

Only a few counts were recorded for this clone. The CDR3 loop is CASSFEAGRDEQYF. CDR3 bases: TGTGCCAGCAGCTTTGAAGCGGGACGTGACGAGCAGTACTTC. V and J are TRBV13 and TRBJ2-7; 7 positions agree with TRBD2. Trimming took 3 bases from V and 5 from J; bases not matched to a gene: 7. The germline V gene encodes CDR1 PRHDT and CDR2 FYEKMQ (reference sequence). CDR3 length: 14 amino acids.

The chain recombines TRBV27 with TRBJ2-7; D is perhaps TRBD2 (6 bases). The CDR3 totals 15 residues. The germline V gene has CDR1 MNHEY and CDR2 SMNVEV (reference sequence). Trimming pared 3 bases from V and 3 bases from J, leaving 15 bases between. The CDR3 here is CASSLRRDFHYEQYF. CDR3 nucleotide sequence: TGTGCCAGCAGTTTGCGTCGGGACTTCCACTACGAGCAGTACTTC.

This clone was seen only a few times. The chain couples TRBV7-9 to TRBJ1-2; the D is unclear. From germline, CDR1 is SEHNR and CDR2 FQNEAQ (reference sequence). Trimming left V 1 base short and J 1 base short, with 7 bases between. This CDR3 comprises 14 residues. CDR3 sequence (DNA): TGTGCCAGCAGCTTAGGTGTGGATAACTATGGCTACACCTTC. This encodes CASSLGVDNYGYTF. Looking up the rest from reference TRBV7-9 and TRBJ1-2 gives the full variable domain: DTGVSQNPRHKITKRGQNVTFRCDPISEHNRLYWYRQTLGQGPEFLTYFQNEAQLEKSRLLSDRFSAERPKGSFSTLEIQRTEQGDSAMYLCASSLGVDNYGYTFGSGTRLTVV.

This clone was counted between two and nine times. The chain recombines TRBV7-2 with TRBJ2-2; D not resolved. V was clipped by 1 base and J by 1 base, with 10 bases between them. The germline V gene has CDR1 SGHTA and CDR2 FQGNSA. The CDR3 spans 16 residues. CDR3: CASSLVNGLNTGELFF. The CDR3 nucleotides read TGTGCCAGCAGCTTAGTTAATGGGCTGAACACCGGGGAGCTGTTTTTT.

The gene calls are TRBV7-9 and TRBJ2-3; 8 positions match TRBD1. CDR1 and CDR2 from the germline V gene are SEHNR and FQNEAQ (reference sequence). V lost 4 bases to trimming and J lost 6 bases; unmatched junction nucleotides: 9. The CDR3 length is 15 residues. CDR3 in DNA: TGTGCCAGCAGCTCGCCGACCCACAGGGGGGATACGCAGTATTTT. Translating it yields CASSSPTHRGDTQYF.

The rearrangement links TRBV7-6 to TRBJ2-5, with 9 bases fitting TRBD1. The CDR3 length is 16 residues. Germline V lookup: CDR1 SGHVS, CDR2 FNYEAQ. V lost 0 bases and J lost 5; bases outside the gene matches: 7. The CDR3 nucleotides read TGTGCCAGCAGCTTAGCAGCCGGGACAGGGTGGGAGACCCAGTACTTC. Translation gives CASSLAAGTGWETQYF.

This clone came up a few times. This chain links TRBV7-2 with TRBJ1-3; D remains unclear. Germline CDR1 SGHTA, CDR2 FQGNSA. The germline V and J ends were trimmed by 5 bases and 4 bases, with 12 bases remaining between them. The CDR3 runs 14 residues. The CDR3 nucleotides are TGTGCCAGCAGCCCAACCACAGCGGGAAACACCATATATTTT. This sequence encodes CASSPTTAGNTIYF.

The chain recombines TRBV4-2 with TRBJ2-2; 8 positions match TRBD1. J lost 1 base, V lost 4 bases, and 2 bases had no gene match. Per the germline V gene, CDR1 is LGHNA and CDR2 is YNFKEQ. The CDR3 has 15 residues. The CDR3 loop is CASSPGTGNTGELFF. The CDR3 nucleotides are TGTGCCAGCAGCCCCGGGACAGGGAACACCGGGGAGCTGTTTTTT.

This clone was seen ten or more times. The CDR3 coding sequence is TGTGCCAGCAGCCGCGGACTAGCGGGGTCTCCCTACAATGAGCAGTTCTTC. As protein: CASSRGLAGSPYNEQFF. The chain is built from TRBV9 and TRBJ2-1; the match to TRBD2 covers 12 bases. CDR3 size: 17 residues. Trimming removed 4 bases from V and 2 bases from J; junction bases left unmatched: 7. The V gene's germline CDR1 is SGDLS and CDR2 YYNGEE.

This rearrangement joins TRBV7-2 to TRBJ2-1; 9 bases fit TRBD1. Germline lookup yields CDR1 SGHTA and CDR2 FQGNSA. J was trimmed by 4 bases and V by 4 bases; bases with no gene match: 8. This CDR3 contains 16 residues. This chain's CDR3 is CASSSSLGTGYNEQFF. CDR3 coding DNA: TGTGCCAGCAGCTCTAGCCTGGGGACAGGGTACAATGAGCAGTTCTTC.

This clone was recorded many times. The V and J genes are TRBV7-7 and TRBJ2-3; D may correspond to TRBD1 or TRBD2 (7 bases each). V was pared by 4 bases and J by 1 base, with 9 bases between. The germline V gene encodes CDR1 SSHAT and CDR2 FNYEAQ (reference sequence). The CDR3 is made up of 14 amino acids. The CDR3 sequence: CASSSGGGTDTQYF. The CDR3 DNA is TGTGCCAGCAGCTCAGGGGGGGGCACAGATACGCAGTATTTT.

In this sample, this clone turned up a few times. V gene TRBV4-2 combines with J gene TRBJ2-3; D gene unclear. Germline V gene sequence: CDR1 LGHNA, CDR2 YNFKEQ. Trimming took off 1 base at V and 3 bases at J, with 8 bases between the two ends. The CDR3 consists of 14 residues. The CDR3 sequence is CASSQVGMTDTQYF. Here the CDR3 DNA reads TGTGCCAGCAGCCAAGTTGGTATGACAGATACGCAGTATTTT.

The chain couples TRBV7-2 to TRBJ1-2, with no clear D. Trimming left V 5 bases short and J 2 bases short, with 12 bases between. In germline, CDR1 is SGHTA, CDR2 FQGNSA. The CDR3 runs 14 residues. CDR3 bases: TGTGCCAGCAGCCGGGAGATCATGAACTATGGCTACACCTTC. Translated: CASSREIMNYGYTF.

The DNA for the CDR3 is TGTGCCAGCAGCTGGCAGGGTACTGCCGAGCAGTACTTC. It yields the protein CASSWQGTAEQYF. V and J are TRBV7-2 and TRBJ2-7; perhaps TRBD1 as D (5 bases). Trimming pared 4 bases from V and 6 bases from J, leaving 13 bases between. The germline V gene has CDR1 SGHTA and CDR2 FQGNSA. CDR3 length: 13 residues.

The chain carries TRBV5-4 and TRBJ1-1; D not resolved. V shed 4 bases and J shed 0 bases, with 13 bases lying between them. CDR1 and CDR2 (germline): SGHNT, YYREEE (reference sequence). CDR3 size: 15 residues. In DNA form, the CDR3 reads TGTGCCAGCAGCCCAAAACTCGAAATGAACACTGAAGCTTTCTTT. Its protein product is CASSPKLEMNTEAFF.

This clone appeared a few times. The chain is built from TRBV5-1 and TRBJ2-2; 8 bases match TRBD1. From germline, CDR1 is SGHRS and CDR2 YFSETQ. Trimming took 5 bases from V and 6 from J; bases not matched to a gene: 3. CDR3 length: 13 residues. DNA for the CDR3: TGCGCCAGCAGGACACAGGGGGCCGGGGAGCTGTTTTTT. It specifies CASRTQGAGELFF. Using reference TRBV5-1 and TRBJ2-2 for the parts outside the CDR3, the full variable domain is KAGVTQTPRYLIKTRGQQVTLSCSPISGHRSVSWYQQTPGQGLQFLFEYFSETQRNKGNFPGRFSGRQFSNSRSEMNVSTLELGDSALYLCASRTQGAGELFFGEGSRLTVL.

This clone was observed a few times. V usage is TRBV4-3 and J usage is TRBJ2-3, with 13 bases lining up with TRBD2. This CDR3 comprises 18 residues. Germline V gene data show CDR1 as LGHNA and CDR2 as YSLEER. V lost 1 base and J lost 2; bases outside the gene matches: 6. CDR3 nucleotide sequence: TGCGCCAGCAGCCAAGCCCTGGGACTAGCGGGAAACACAGATACGCAGTATTTT. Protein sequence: CASSQALGLAGNTDTQYF.

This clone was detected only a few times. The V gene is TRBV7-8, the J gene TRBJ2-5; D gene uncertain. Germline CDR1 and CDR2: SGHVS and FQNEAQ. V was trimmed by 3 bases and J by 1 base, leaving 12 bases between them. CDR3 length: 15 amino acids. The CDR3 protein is CASSLKRVVQETQYF. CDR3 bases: TGTGCCAGCAGCTTGAAGCGCGTGGTCCAAGAGACCCAGTACTTC.

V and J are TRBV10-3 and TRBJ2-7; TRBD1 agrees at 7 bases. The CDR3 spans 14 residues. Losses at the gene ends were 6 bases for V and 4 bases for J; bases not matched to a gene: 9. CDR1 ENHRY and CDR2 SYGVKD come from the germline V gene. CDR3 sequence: CAISLRGPGYEQYV. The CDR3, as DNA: TGTGCCATCAGCTTGAGGGGGCCAGGATACGAGCAGTACGTC.

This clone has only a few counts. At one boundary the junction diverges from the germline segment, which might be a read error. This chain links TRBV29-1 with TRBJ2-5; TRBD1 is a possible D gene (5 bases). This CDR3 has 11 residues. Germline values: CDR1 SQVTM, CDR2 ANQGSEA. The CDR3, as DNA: TGTAGGGCAGGGCATGCGGAGACCCAGTACTTC. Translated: CRAGHAETQYF.

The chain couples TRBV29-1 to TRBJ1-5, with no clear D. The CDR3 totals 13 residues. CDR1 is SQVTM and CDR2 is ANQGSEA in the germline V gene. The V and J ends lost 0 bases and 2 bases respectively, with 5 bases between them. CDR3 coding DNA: TGCAGCGTTGAAGAAAACCGCAATCAGCCCCAGCATTTT. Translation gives CSVEENRNQPQHF.